The clone carrying this TCR beta chain was detected a few times. This record comes from a study of blood T cell repertoires in COVID-19. Study-wide background: PBMCs, B-cell-depleted T cells, or T cells provided the cDNA or gDNA that made up the material.

Assay used: immunoSEQ multiplex PCR; TCRdb lists only in-frame clones, some missing. The table lists 200,000 to 250,000 clones, 85% to 90% of them singletons. Participants spanned ages about 18 to 100 years and resided in over 20 US areas. V was pared by 1 base and J by 1 base, with 4 bases between. Germline V gene lookup returns CDR1 SGHTA and CDR2 FQGNSA. The CDR3 length is 13 residues. V and J are TRBV7-2 and TRBJ1-1, with D unresolved. Material: PBMCs or T cells enriched from blood (not recorded which). The receptor's source is a woman aged 50 to 65 with acute COVID-19. The CDR3 loop is CASSLEPNTEAFF. CDR3 DNA sequence: TGTGCCAGCAGCTTAGAGCCGAACACTGAAGCTTTCTTT.